This T cell receptor beta chain emerged from a study of T cell repertoires in cytomegalovirus infection. Across the study: Matching HLA type and CMV infection were both indicated by public TCR beta signatures. Study results and limitations: HLA-C-restricted CMV clonotypes gave the most frequent clonotype in two of eight donors. Carriers of CMV and the relevant HLA type were discriminated by public TCR beta frequency.

This clonotype has ten or more counts. Its target is unknown. Per germline, CDR1 SGHVS and CDR2 FQNEAQ. The CDR3 sequence is 15 residues long. The trim removed 8 bases at V and 4 bases at J, leaving 8 bases unmatched. TCRdb processed the reads anew with MiXCR; each CDR3 protein has one entry. The sample consists of approximately 500,000 distinct CDR3 sequences, over 9% of them appearing once. This TCR came from a human donor in good health (CMV status not recorded). Some clones in this sample may be carry-over from other donors' samples. The chain links TRBV7-8 to TRBJ1-2, with 12 bases aligning to TRBD1. The source material was PBMCs. CDR3 in amino acids: CASLPGQGAAYGYTF. CDR3 nucleotide sequence: TGTGCCAGCCTACCGGGACAGGGGGCTGCCTATGGCTACACCTTC.